This TCR beta chain was recovered during a study of blood T cell repertoires in COVID-19. Study summary: Collection of acute and convalescent COVID-19 samples took place in the United States, Italy and Spain. PBMCs, B-cell-depleted T cells, or T cells provided the cDNA or gDNA that made up the material.

Germline CDR1 reads MGHRA; CDR2 reads YSYEKL. The ends lost 0 bases at V and 6 bases at J; junction bases unmatched: 5. The CDR3 loop spans 16 amino acids. Per the original methods: From reference gene primer amplification, estimates of nucleated cell counts were derived. Sequencing was performed with immunoSEQ multiplex PCR; in TCRdb, only in-frame clones are kept and a portion is missing. That table is the source of V, J and clone size, and D and trimming were worked out from the DNA. The sample lists 60,000 to 75,000 clones, around 83% occurring once. The sample comprised peripheral blood. The chain combines TRBV4-1 with TRBJ2-7, with 13 positions matching TRBD2. The sequence derives from a human donor in a cohort sampled during active COVID-19. CDR3 in amino acids: CASSQDTSGRASEQYF. The CDR3 DNA sequence: TGCGCCAGCAGCCAAGACACTAGCGGGAGGGCGTCCGAGCAGTACTTC.